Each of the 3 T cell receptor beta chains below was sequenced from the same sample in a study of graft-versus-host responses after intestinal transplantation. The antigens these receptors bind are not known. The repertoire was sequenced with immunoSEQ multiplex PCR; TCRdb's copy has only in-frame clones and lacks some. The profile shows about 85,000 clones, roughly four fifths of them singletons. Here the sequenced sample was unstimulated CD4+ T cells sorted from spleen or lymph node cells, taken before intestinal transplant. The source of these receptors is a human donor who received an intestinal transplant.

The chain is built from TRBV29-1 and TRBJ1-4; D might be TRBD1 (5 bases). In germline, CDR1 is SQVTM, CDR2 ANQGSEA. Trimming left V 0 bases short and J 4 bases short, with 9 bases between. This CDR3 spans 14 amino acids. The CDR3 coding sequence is TGCAGCGTTGAAGAAGGCCAGGGTAATGAAAAACTGTTTTTT. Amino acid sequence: CSVEEGQGNEKLFF.

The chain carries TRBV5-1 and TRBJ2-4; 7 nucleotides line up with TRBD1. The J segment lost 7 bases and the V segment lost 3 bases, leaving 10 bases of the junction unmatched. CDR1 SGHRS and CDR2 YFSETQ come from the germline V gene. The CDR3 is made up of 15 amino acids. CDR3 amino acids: CASSSSWTGSNIQYF. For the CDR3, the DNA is TGCGCCAGCAGCTCGTCTTGGACAGGATCGAACATTCAGTACTTC.

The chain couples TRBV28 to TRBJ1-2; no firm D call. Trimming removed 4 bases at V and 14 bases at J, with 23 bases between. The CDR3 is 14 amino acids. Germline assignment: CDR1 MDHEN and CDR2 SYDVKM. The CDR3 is CASSSRFGLYPRTF. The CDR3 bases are TGTGCCAGCAGTTCCCGATTTGGTCTATATCCTAGGACCTTC.